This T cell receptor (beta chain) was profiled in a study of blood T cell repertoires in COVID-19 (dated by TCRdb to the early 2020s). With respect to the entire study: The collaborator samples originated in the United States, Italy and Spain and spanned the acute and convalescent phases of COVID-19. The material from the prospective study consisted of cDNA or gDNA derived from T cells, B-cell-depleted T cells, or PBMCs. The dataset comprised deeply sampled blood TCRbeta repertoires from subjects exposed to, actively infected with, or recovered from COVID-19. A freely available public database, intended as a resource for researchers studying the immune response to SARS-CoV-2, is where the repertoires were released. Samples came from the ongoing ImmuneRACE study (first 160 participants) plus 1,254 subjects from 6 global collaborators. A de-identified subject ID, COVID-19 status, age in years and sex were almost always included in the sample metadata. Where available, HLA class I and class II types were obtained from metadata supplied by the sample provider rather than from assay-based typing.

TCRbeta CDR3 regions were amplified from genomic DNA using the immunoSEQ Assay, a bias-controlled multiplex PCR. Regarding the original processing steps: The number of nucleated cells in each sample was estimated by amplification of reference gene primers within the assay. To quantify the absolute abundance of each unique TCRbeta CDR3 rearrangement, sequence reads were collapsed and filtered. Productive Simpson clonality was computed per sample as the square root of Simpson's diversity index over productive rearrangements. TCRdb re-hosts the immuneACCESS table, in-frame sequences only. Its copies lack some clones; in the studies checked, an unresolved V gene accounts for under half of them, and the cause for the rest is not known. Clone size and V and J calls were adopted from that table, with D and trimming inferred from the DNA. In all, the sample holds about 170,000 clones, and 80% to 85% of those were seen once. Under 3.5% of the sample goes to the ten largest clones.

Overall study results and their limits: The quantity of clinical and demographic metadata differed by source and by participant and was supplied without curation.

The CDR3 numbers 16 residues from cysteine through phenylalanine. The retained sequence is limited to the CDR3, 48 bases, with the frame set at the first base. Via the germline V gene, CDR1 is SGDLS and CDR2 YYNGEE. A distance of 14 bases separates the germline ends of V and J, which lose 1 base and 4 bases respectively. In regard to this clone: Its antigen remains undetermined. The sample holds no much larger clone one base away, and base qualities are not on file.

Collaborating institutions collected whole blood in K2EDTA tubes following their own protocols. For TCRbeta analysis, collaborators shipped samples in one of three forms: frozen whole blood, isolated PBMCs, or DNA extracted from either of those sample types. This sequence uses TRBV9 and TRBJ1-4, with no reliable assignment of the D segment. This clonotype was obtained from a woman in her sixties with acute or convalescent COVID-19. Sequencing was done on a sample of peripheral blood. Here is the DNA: TGTGCCAGCAGCGTATCAGTTAGCAGTCTTAATGAAAAACTGTTTTTT. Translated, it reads CASSVSVSSLNEKLFF.